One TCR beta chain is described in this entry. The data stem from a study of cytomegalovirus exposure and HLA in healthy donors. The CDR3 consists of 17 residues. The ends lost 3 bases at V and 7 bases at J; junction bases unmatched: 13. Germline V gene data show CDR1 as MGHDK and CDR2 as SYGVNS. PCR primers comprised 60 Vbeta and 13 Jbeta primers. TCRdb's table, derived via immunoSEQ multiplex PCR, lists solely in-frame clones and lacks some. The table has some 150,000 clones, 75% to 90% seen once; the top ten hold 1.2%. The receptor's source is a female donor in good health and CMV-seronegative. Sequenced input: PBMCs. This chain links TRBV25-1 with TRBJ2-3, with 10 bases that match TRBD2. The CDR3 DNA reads TGTGCCAGCAGTGACTTCCAGGGTAGCGGGAGGAAAAATACGCAGTATTTT. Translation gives CASSDFQGSGRKNTQYF.